The T cell receptor (beta chain) described here comes from a study of identical twins. Trimming took off 2 bases at V and 1 base at J, with 12 bases between the two ends. Germline-derived CDR1 and CDR2 are SGHDN and FVKESK. The CDR3 sequence is 16 residues long. This clonotype occurred many times. The antigen is not known. TCRdb passed the 5' RACE reads through MiXCR, listing each CDR3 protein once. The sample carries around 95,000 distinct CDR3 sequences, 4.5% to 6.5% recorded once. Regarding the study as a whole: Cord blood's abundant beta clonotypes had fewer insertions, unlike memory repertoires. Instead of following the same donors, the conclusions were based on cross-sectional statistical analysis.

Sequencing input: memory T cells sorted from blood. The sequence derives from a woman between 50 and 59 years old in good health. This rearrangement joins TRBV14 to TRBJ2-1, with D perhaps matching TRBD2 (6 bases). The CDR3: CASSQLLGGSYNEQFF. DNA of the CDR3: TGTGCCAGCAGCCAACTCCTTGGGGGGTCCTACAATGAGCAGTTCTTC. The entire variable domain, with the rest obtained from reference TRBV14 and TRBJ2-1, is as follows: EAGVTQFPSHSVIEKGQTVTLRCDPISGHDNLYWYRRVMGKEIKFLLHFVKESKQDESGMPNNRFLAERTGGTYSTLKVQPAELEDSGVYFCASSQLLGGSYNEQFFGPGTRLTVL.